This paragraph reports one T cell receptor (beta chain). Its antigen is currently unknown. The germline gives CDR1 SEHNR, CDR2 FQNEAQ (reference sequence). The CDR3 is 14 amino acids. Trimming removed 5 bases from V and 7 bases from J; junction bases left unmatched: 5. Clones were read by immunoSEQ multiplex PCR, and TCRdb kept only the in-frame ones, dropping some. The sample records 350,000 to 400,000 clones, about 89% being singletons. The sample originates from a study of Ad26.COV2.S vaccination and SARS-CoV-2 variants. Overall study findings and caveats: In TCR breadth and depth analyses, total T cell responses may have been underestimated.

The treatment: about 20 received Ad26.COV2.S at low or high dose, single or two shots; about 5 received placebo; per-sample allocation not given. Sampling occurred on day 63 after the first vaccine or placebo injection. An Ad26 vector carrying the Wuhan-strain SARS-CoV-2 spike served as the vaccine. The genes are TRBV7-9 and TRBJ1-2; 12 bases are a match to TRBD1. The starting material was peripheral blood, obtained in a trial of Ad26.COV2.S vaccine versus placebo. This TCR derives from a person between 18 and 65 years old who received the Ad26.COV2.S COVID-19 vaccine or a placebo. The CDR3 DNA follows: TGTGCCAGCAGCCAGGGACAGGGGGCCTTTGGCTACACCTTC. This codes for CASSQGQGAFGYTF.